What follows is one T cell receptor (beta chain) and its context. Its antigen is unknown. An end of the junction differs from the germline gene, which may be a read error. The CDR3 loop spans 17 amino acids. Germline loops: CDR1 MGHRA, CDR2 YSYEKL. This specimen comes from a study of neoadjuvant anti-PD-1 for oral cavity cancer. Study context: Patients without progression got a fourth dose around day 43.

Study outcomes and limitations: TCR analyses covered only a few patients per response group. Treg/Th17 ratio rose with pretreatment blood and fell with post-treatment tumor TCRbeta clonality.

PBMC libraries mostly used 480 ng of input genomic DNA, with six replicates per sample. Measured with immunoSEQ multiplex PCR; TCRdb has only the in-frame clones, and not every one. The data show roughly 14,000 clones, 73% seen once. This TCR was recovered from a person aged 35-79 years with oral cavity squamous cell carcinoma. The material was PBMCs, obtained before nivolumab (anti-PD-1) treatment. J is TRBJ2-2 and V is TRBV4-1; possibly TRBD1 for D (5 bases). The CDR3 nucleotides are TGCGCCAGCAGGCAAGGGGCGCTATTTGGGAAAACCGGGGAGCTGTTTTTT. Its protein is CASRQGALFGKTGELFF.